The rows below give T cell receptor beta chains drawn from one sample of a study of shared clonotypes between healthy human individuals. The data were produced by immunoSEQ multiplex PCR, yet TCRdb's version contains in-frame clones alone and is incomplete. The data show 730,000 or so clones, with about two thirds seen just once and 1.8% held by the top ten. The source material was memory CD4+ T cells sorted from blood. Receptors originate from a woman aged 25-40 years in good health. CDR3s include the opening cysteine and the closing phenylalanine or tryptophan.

CDR3 protein: CAWARDSNQPQHF
J gene: TRBJ1-5
V gene: TRBV30

CDR3 protein: CASSRHQGETQYF
J gene: TRBJ2-5
V gene: TRBV5-4

CDR3 protein: CASSQGFGTSAFVTQYF
J gene: TRBJ2-3
V gene: TRBV4-2

CDR3 protein: CASSLTPAGLQETQYF
J gene: TRBJ2-5
V gene: TRBV5-1

CDR3 protein: CASRGQVRRNTGELFF
J gene: TRBJ2-2
V gene: TRBV10-1

CDR3 protein: CASSEPEQPQHF
J gene: TRBJ1-5
V gene: TRBV6-4

CDR3 protein: CASSFAGTSGSSYEQYF
J gene: TRBJ2-7
V gene: TRBV7-2

CDR3 protein: CASSELADGTDTQYF
J gene: TRBJ2-3
V gene: TRBV6-4

CDR3 protein: CASRETSLWEQYF
J gene: TRBJ2-7
V gene: TRBV2

CDR3 protein: CASSNSGTNTGELFF
J gene: TRBJ2-2
V gene: TRBV19

CDR3 protein: CASRIGTAGPAEQYF
J gene: TRBJ2-7
V gene: TRBV2

CDR3 protein: CASSTGRMAEQYF
J gene: TRBJ2-7
V gene: TRBV7-2

CDR3 protein: CASSKGQAVNTEAFF
J gene: TRBJ1-1
V gene: TRBV6-6

CDR3 protein: CASSPPGWGRGEKLFF
J gene: TRBJ1-4
V gene: TRBV18